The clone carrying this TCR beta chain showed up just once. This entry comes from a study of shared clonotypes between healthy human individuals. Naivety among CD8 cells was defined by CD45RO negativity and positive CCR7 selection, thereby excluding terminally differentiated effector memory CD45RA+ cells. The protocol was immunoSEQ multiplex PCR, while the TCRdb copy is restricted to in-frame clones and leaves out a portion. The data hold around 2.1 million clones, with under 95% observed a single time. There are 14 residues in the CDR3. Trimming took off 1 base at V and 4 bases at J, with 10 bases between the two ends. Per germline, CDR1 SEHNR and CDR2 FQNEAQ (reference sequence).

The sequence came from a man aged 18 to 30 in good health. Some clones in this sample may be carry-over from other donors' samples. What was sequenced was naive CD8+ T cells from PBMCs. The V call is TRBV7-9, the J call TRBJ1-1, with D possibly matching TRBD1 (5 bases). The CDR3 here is CASSLGGVVTEAFF. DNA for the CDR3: TGTGCCAGCAGCTTAGGAGGGGTGGTCACTGAAGCTTTCTTT.